This entry concerns a single T cell receptor (beta chain). The target antigen is unknown. At one boundary the junction diverges from the germline segment, which might be a read error. These data belong to a study of blood T cells in healthy people across ages. Findings of the study overall: It was found that TCR beta diversity correlated strongly with the percentage of naive T cells. Long-lived donors had more naive CD4+ cells and higher diversity than aged donors. Diversity was estimated from one million T cells, and these estimates were considered underestimates.

Each donor had 9 to 10 milliliters of peripheral blood drawn. Combining a sample-barcoded 5' primer with a J-beta primer mix, a second PCR ran for 7 to 11 cycles. TCRdb re-called the 5' RACE reads through MiXCR, storing one row per CDR3 protein. The data contain about 1.8 million distinct CDR3 sequences, around half of them seen just once; the ten biggest clones take up approximately 2%. The length of the CDR3 is 16 residues. Germline assignment: CDR1 SEHNR and CDR2 FQNEAQ (reference sequence). The sequence was obtained from a woman in her thirties or forties in good health. The V gene is TRBV7-9, the J gene TRBJ2-3; D may be TRBD1 or TRBD2 (6 bases each). Sequenced sample: blood. The CDR3 nucleotides read TGTGCCAGTAGCTTACGGCTTGGGGGGCGTATAGATACGCAGTATTTT. Its protein product is CASSLRLGGRIDTQYF.